The sequence of this T cell receptor beta chain was determined in a study of blood T cell repertoires in COVID-19. Background on the study: Acute-phase and convalescent COVID-19 samples originated in the United States, Italy and Spain. In each case, the material was cDNA or gDNA derived from T cells, B-cell-depleted T cells, or PBMCs.

The data were produced by immunoSEQ multiplex PCR, yet TCRdb's version contains in-frame clones alone and is incomplete. This sample carries about 120,000 clones, 70% to 90% of them seen once, and the ten largest clones take approximately 10%. The trim removed 9 bases at V and 5 bases at J, leaving 10 bases unmatched. The germline V gene has CDR1 KGHDR and CDR2 SFDVKD. The CDR3 runs to 15 residues. The sequence was obtained from a man aged 45 to 65 with acute or convalescent COVID-19. This chain uses TRBV24-1 with TRBJ2-1, with TRBD1 identical over 9 bases. The sequencing sample was made of peripheral blood. The CDR3 sequence is CATGTTGGPNNEQFF. In nucleotides, the CDR3 is TGTGCCACCGGAACTACAGGGGGCCCTAACAATGAGCAGTTCTTC.